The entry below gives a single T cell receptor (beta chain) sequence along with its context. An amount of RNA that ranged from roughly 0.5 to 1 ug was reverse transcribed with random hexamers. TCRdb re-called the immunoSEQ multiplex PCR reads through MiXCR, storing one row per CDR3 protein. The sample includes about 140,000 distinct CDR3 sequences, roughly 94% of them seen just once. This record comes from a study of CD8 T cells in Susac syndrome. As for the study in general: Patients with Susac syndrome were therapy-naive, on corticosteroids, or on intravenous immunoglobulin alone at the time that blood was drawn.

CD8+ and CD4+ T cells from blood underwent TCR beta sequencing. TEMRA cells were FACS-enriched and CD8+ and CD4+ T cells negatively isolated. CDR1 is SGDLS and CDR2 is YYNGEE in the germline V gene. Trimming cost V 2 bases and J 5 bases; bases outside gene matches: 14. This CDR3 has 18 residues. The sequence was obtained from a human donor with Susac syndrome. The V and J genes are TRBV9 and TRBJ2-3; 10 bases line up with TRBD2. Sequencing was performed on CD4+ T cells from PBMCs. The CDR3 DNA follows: TGTGCCAGCAGCGTCAGTCTAGCGGGGGCCAATCGGGTAGATACGCAGTATTTT. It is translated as CASSVSLAGANRVDTQYF.